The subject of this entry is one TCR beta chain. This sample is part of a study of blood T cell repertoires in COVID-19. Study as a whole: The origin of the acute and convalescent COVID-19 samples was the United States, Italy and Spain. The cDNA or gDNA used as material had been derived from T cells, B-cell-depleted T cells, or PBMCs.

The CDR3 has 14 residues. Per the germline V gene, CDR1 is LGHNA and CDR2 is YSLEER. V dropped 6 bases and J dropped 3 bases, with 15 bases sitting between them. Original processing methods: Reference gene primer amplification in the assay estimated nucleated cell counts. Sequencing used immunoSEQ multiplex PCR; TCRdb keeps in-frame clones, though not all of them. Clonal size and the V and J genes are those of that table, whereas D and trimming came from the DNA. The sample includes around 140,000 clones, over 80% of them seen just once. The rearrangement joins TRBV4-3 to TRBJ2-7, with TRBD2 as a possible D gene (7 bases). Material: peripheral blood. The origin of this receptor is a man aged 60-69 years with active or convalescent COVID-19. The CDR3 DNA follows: TGCGCCAGCAGTAAGGGGGGGCCTCTCTACGAGCAGTACTTC. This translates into CASSKGGPLYEQYF.